These 7 T cell receptor beta chains were sequenced from one sample in a study of technical replicates of blood from several donors. Profiled with immunoSEQ multiplex PCR; TCRdb holds only in-frame clones, not every one. The table shows approximately 60,000 clones, with approximately 86% occurring only once. The sequenced sample was PBMCs. The receptors here all came from a human donor in good health. Some clones in this sample may be carry-over from other donors' samples.

The V gene is TRBV4-1, the J gene TRBJ2-5, with 7 bases lining up with TRBD2. The CDR3 is 15 amino acids. Trimming cost V 0 bases and J 8 bases; bases outside gene matches: 9. Germline CDR1 and CDR2: MGHRA and YSYEKL. Written as DNA, the CDR3 is TGCGCCAGCAGCCAAGATCGGGGAGGGGCGGGAACCCAGTACTTC. Translated, it gives CASSQDRGGAGTQYF.

V usage is TRBV5-6 and J usage is TRBJ1-3; D is uncertain. This CDR3 is built from 15 residues. Trimming shortened V by 4 bases and J by 3 bases, and 14 bases separated the two germline ends. The V gene's germline CDR1 is SGHDT and CDR2 YYEEEE. The DNA of the CDR3 is TGTGCCAGCAGCCCCCGGGGTGGTAGTGGAAACACCATATATTTT. Translation gives CASSPRGGSGNTIYF.

This clone was recorded once. The rearrangement joins TRBV6-5 to TRBJ1-1; TRBD1 agrees at 7 bases. The V and J ends lost 2 bases and 4 bases, in that order; junction bases with no gene match: 4. The CDR3 has 14 amino acids. The germline gives CDR1 MNHEY, CDR2 SVGAGI. In nucleotides, the CDR3 is TGTGCCAGCAGTTACCCAGGGGGTGGCACTGAAGCTTTCTTT. It specifies CASSYPGGGTEAFF.

V is TRBV15 and J is TRBJ2-5, with 11 bases lining up with TRBD2. Germline lookup yields CDR1 LNHNV and CDR2 YYDKDF (reference sequence). The CDR3 totals 15 residues. V lost 3 bases to trimming and J lost 4 bases; unmatched junction nucleotides: 4. In DNA form, the CDR3 reads TGTGCCACCAGCAGGACTAGCGGGAAAGCAGAGACCCAGTACTTC. Translating gives CATSRTSGKAETQYF.

The V and J genes are TRBV7-2 and TRBJ2-3; tentatively, D is TRBD2 (6 bases). CDR1 is SGHTA, CDR2 FQGNSA, per germline. V was clipped by 8 bases and J by 1 base, with 16 bases between them. CDR3 length: 15 amino acids. CDR3 residues: CASGKTRGRTDTQYF. In DNA, the CDR3 is TGTGCCAGCGGCAAGACGCGGGGCCGCACAGATACGCAGTATTTT.

The chain carries TRBV7-6 and TRBJ2-5; TRBD2 agrees at 7 bases. The CDR3 covers 14 residues. The germline CDR1 and CDR2 sequences are SGHVS and FNYEAQ. The trim removed 5 bases at V and 3 bases at J, leaving 6 bases unmatched. The CDR3 nucleotides are TGTGCCAGCAGCCCACGGGGGGTGGAAGAGACCCAGTACTTC. It codes for CASSPRGVEETQYF.

This clone has a count of ten or more. V is TRBV6-4 and J is TRBJ2-1; D call uncertain. The V end lost 0 bases, the J end lost 10 bases, and 10 bases lay between the germline ends. This CDR3 is built from 13 residues. From germline, CDR1 is MRHNA and CDR2 SNTAGT. The CDR3 sequence: CASSDSSNSEQFF. The CDR3 DNA reads as TGTGCCAGCAGTGACTCAAGTAACAGCGAGCAGTTCTTC.